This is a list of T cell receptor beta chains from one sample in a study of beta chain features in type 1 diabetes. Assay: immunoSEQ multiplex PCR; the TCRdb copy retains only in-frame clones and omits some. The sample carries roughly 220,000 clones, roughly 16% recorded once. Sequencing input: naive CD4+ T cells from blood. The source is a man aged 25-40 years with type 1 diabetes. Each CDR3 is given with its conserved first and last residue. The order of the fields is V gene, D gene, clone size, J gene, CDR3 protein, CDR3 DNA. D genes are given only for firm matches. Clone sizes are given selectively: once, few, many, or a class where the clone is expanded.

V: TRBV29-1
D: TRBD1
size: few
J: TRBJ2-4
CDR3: CSVESSGTGRDIQYF
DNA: TGCAGCGTTGAAAGTTCGGGGACAGGGAGGGACATTCAGTACTTC

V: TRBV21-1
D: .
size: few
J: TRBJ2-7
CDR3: CASSRDGEQYF
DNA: TGTGCCAGCAGCAGGGACGGCGAGCAGTACTTC

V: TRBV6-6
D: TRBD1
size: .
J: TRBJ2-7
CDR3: CASSYPPRQGAREQYF
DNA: TGTGCCAGCAGTTACCCACCTCGACAGGGGGCGCGGGAGCAGTACTTC

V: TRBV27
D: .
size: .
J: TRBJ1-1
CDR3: CATSGRGRGGWGTEAFF
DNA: TGTGCCACCTCTGGTCGGGGCCGGGGCGGCTGGGGGACTGAAGCTTTCTTT

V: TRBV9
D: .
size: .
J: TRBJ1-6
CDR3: CASSVESLNSPLHF
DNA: TGTGCCAGCAGCGTAGAGTCGTTGAATTCACCCCTCCACTTT

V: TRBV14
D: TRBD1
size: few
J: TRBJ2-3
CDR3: CASSFRLRGQGTDTQYF
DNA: TGTGCCAGCAGCTTTCGACTCCGGGGACAGGGCACAGATACGCAGTATTTT

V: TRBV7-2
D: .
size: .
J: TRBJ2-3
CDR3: CASRGAGITDTQYF
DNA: TGTGCCAGCAGAGGGGCGGGCATAACAGATACGCAGTATTTT

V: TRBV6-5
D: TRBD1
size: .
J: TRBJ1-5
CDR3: CASSARQGTNQPQHF
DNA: TGTGCCAGCAGTGCGAGACAGGGAACCAATCAGCCCCAGCATTTT

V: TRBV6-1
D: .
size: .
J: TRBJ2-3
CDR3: CASKGHRTDTQYF
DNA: TGTGCCAGCAAGGGCCATCGCACAGATACGCAGTATTTT

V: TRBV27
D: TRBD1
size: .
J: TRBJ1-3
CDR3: CASRLGQGNTIYF
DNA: TGTGCCAGCAGATTGGGACAGGGGAACACCATATATTTT

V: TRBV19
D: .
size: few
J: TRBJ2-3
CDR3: CASSRMADTQYF
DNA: TGTGCCAGTAGCCGTATGGCAGATACGCAGTATTTT

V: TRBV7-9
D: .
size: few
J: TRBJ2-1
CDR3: CASTEGGDEFF
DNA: TGTGCCAGTACTGAGGGGGGCGATGAGTTCTTC

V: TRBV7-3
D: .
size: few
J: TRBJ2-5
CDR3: CASSNPGETQYF
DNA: TGTGCCAGCAGCAACCCCGGGGAGACCCAGTACTTC

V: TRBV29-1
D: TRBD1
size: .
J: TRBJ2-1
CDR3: CSVGHRGNEQFF
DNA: TGCAGCGTTGGGCACAGGGGGAATGAGCAGTTCTTC

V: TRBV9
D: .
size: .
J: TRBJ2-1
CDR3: CASSVGAGYNRDNEQFF
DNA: TGTGCCAGCAGCGTAGGGGCAGGGTATAATAGGGACAATGAGCAGTTCTTC

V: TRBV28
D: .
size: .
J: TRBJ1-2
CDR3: CASFQPYGYTF
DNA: TGTGCCAGCTTCCAACCCTATGGCTACACCTTC

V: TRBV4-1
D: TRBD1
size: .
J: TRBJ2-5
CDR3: CASSKRTGLETQYF
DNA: TGCGCCAGCAGCAAACGGACAGGGCTGGAGACCCAGTACTTC

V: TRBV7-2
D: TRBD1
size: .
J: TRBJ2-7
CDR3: CASSFGTANYEQYF
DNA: TGTGCCAGCAGCTTTGGGACAGCCAACTACGAGCAGTACTTC

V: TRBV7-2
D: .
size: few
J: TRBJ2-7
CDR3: CASSLEGQGPYEQYF
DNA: TGTGCCAGCAGCTTAGAAGGGCAGGGGCCCTACGAGCAGTACTTC

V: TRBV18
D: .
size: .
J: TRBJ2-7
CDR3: CASSPPPGASEQYF
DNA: TGTGCCAGCTCACCACCGCCGGGAGCCAGCGAGCAGTACTTC

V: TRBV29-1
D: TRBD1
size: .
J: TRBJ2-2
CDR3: CSADRANTGELFF
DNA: TGCAGCGCCGACAGGGCGAACACCGGGGAGCTGTTTTTT

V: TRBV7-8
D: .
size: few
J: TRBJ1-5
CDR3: CASSYREGNQPQHF
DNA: TGTGCCAGCAGTTACAGGGAGGGCAATCAGCCCCAGCATTTT

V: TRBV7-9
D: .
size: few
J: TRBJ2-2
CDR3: CASSPGRGANTGELFF
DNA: TGTGCCAGCAGCCCAGGAAGGGGGGCGAACACCGGGGAGCTGTTTTTT

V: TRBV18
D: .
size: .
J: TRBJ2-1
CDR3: CASSPLGPRTGVSYNEQFF
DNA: TGTGCCAGCTCACCCTTGGGACCGCGGACGGGTGTCTCCTACAATGAGCAGTTCTTC

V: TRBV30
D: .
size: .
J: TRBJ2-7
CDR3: CAWSGLREQYF
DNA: TGTGCCTGGAGTGGACTGCGCGAGCAGTACTTC

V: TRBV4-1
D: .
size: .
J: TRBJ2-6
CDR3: CASSQDRQRQALLSGANVLTF
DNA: TGCGCCAGCAGCCAAGATAGACAGCGTCAAGCCCTCCTCTCTGGGGCCAACGTCCTGACTTTC

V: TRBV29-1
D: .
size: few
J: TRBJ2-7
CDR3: CSALTYQEQYF
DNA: TGCAGCGCACTGACTTATCAAGAGCAGTACTTC